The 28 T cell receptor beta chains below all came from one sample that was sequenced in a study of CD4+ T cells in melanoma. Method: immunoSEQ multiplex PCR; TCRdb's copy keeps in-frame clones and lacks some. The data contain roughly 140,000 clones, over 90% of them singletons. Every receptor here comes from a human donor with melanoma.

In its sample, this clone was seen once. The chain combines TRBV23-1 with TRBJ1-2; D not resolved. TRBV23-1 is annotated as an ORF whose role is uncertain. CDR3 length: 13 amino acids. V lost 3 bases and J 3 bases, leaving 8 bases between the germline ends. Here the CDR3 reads CASSHHQDYGYTF. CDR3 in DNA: TGCGCCAGCAGTCATCACCAGGACTATGGCTACACCTTC.

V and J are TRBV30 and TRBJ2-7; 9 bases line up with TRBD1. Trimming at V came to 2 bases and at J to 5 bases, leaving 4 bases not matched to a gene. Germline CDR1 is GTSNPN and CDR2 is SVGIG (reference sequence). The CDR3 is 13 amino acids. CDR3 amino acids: CAWSTGGTDEQYF. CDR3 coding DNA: TGTGCCTGGAGTACAGGGGGCACGGACGAGCAGTACTTC.

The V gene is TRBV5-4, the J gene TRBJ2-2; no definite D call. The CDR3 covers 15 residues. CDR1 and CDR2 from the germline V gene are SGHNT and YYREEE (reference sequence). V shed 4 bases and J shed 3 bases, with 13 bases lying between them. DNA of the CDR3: TGTGCCAGCAGCACCAGTAAAATAGACACCGGGGAGCTGTTTTTT. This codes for CASSTSKIDTGELFF.

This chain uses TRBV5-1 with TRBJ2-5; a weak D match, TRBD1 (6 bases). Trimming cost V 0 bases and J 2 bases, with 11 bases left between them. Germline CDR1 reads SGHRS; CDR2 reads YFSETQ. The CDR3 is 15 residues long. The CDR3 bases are TGCGCCAGCAGCTTGGTTCCAGGGGCGCAAGAGACCCAGTACTTC. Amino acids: CASSLVPGAQETQYF.

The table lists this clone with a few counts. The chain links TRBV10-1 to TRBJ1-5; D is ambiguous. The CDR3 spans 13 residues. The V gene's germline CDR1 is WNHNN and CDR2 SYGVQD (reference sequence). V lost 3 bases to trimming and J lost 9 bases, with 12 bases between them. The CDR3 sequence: CASSDEFQGPQHF. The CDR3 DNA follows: TGCGCCAGCAGTGACGAATTCCAAGGGCCCCAGCATTTT.

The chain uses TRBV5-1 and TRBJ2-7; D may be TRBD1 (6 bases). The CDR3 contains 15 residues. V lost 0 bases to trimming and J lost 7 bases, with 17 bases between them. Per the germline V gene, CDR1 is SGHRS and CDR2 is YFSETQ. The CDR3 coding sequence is TGCGCCAGCAGCTTGGTGGAAGGGTCAGGGGCTGAGCAGTACTTC. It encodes CASSLVEGSGAEQYF.

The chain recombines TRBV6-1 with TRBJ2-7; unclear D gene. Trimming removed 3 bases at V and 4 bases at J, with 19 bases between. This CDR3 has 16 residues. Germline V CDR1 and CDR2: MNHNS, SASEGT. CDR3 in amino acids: CASSDRAILVNYEQYF. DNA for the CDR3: TGTGCCAGCAGTGATAGGGCGATCCTCGTCAATTACGAGCAGTACTTC.

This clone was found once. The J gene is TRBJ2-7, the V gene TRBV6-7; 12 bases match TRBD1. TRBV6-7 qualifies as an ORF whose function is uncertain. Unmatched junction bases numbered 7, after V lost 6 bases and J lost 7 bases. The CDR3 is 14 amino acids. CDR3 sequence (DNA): TGTGCCAGCAGACCGGGACAGGGGGCGCGGGAGCAGTACTTC. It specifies CASRPGQGAREQYF.

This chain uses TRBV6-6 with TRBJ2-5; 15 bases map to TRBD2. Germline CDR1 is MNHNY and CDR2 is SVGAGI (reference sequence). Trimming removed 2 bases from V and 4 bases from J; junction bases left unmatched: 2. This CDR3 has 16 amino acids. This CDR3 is CASSYPGLAGGETQYF. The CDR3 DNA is TGTGCCAGCAGTTACCCGGGACTAGCGGGGGGAGAGACCCAGTACTTC.

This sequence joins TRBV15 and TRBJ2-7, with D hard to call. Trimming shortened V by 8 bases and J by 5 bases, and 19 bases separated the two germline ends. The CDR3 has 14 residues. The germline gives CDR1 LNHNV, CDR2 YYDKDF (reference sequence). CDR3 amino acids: CATRVGPGADEQYF. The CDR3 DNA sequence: TGTGCCACCCGAGTTGGGCCAGGAGCCGACGAGCAGTACTTC. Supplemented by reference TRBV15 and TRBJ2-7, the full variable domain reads DAMVIQNPRYQVTQFGKPVTLSCSQTLNHNVMYWYQQKSSQAPKLLFHYYDKDFNNEADTPDNFQSRRPNTSFCFLDIRSPGLGDTAMYLCATRVGPGADEQYFGPGTRLTVT.

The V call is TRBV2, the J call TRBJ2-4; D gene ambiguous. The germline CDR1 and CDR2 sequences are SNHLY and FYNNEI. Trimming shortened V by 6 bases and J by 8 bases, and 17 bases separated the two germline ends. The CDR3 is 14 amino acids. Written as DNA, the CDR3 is TGTGCCAGCAGATCTACGCCCCGTACGGACATTCAGTACTTC. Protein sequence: CASRSTPRTDIQYF.

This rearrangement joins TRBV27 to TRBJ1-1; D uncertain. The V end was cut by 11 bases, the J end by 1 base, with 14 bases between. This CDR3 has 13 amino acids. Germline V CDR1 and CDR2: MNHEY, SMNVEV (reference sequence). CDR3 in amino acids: CARKTNWNTEAFF. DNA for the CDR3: TGTGCCCGCAAAACCAATTGGAACACTGAAGCTTTCTTT.

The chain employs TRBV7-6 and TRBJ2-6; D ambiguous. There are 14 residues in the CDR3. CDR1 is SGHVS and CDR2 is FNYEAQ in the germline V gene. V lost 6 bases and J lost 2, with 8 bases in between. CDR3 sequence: CASSEGTGANVLTF. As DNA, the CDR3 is TGTGCCAGCAGTGAAGGTACTGGGGCCAACGTCCTGACTTTC.

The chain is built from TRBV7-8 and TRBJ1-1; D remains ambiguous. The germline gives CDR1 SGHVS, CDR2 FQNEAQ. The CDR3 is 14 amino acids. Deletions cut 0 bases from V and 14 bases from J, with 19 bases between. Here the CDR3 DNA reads TGTGCCAGCAGCTTAGCGCCCAGTAAATGGAATTCGTTCTTT. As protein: CASSLAPSKWNSFF.

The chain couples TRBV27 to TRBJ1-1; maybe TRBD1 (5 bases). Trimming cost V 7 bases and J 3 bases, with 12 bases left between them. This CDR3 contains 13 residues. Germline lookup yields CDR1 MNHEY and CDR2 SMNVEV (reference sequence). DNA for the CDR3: TGTGCCAGCAAGGTGGGCAGGGACACTGAAGCTTTCTTT. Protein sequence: CASKVGRDTEAFF.

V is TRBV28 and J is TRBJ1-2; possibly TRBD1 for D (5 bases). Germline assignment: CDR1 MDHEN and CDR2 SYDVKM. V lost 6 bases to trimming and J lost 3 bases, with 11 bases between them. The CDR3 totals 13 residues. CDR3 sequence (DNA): TGTGCCAGCAGCCCGGGGACGGACTATGGCTACACCTTC. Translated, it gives CASSPGTDYGYTF.

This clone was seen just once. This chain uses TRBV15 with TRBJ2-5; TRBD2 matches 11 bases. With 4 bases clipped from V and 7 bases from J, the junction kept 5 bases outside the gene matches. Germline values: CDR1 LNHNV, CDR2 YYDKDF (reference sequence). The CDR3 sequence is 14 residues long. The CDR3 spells CATSTTSGGWTQYF. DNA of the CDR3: TGTGCCACCAGCACCACTAGCGGGGGATGGACCCAGTACTTC.

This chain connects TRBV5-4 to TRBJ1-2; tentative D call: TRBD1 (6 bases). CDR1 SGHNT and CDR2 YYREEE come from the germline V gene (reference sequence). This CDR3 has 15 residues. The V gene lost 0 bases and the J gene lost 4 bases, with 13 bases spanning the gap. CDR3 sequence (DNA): TGTGCCAGCAGCTTGGAGCAGGGGAGGGGCTATGGCTACACCTTC. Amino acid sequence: CASSLEQGRGYGYTF.

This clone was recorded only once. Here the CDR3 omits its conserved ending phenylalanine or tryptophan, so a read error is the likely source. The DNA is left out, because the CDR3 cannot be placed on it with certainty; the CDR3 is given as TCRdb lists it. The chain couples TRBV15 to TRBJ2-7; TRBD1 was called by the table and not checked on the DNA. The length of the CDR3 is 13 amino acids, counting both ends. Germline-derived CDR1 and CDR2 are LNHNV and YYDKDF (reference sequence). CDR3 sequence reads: CATSRLPPGQAPL.

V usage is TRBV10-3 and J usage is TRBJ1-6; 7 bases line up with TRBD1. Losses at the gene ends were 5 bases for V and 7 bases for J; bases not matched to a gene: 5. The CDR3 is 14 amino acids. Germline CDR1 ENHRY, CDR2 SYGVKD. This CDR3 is CAISPRDRNSPLHF. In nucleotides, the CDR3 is TGTGCCATCAGTCCCCGGGACAGAAATTCACCCCTCCACTTT.

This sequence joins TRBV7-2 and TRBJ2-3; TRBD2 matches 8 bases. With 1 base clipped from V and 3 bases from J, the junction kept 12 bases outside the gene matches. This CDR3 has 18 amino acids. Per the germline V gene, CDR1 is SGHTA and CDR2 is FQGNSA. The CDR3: CASSLGPSAGGRTDTQYF. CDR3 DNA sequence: TGTGCCAGCAGCTTAGGACCCAGCGCGGGGGGACGGACAGATACGCAGTATTTT.

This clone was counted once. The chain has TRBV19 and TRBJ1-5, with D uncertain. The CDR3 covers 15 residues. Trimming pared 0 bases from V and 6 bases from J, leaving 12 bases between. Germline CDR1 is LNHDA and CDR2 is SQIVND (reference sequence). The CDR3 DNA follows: TGTGCCAGTAGTATAGACCTACAGTTTAGTCAGCCCCAGCATTTT. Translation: CASSIDLQFSQPQHF.

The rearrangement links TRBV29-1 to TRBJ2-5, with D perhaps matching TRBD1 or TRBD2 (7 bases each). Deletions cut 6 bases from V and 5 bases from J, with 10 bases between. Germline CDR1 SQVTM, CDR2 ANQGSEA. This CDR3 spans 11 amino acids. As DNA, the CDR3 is TGCAGCGTCCAGGGGGGGGAGACCCAGTACTTC. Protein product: CSVQGGETQYF.

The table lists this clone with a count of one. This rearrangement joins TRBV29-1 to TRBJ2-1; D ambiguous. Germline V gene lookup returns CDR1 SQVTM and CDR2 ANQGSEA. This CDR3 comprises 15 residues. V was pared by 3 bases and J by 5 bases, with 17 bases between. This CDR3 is CSVDWPLRRDNEQFF. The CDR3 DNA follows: TGCAGCGTTGACTGGCCTTTAAGGAGAGACAATGAGCAGTTCTTC.

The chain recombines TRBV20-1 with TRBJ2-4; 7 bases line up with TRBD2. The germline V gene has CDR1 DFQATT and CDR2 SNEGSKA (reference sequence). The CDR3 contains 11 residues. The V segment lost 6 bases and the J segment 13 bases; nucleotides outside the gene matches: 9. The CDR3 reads CSAPLVSGQYF. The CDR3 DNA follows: TGCAGTGCCCCGTTGGTTAGCGGGCAGTACTTC.

CDR3 DNA sequence: TGTGCCAGCAGTGAAGCGCATTCCCAGGGAAGCTATGGCTACACCTTC. As protein: CASSEAHSQGSYGYTF. V and J are TRBV6-1 and TRBJ1-2; tentative D call: TRBD1 (5 bases). The V end lost 0 bases, the J end lost 4 bases, and 15 bases lay between the germline ends. CDR3 size: 16 residues. In germline, CDR1 is MNHNS, CDR2 SASEGT.

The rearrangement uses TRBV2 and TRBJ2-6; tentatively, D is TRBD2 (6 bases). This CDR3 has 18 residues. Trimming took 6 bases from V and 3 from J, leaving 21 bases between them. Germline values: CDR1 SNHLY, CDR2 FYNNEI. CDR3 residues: CASSLHGTGLGGANVLTF. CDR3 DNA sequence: TGTGCCAGCAGCTTACACGGGACTGGACTGGGTGGGGCCAACGTCCTGACTTTC.

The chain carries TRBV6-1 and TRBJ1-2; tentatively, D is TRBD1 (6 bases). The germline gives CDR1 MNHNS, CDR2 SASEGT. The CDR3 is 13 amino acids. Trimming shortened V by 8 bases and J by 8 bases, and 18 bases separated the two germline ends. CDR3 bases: TGTGCCAGCGATGAGGGGGTCGGGCGGGGCTACACCTTC. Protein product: CASDEGVGRGYTF.